This entry lists 19 T cell receptor beta chains sequenced from one sample in a study of early T cells in non-severe SARS-CoV-2 infection. From the 5' RACE reads, TCRdb called clonotypes with MiXCR, one entry per CDR3 protein. The table shows tens of thousands of distinct CDR3 sequences, with around 20% occurring only once. Source: whole blood, taken at baseline. The source is an adult who was a healthcare worker with PCR-confirmed SARS-CoV-2 infection or an uninfected control (not recorded which).

The count of this clonotype is one. V usage is TRBV3-1 and J usage is TRBJ1-3; maybe TRBD1 (5 bases). Between the trimmed V and J ends, which lost 3 bases and 0 bases, there was a span of 12 bases. Germline V lookup: CDR1 LGHDT, CDR2 YNNKEL (reference sequence). The CDR3 contains 16 residues. The CDR3 sequence is CASSQVAGISGNTIYF. CDR3 bases: TGTGCCAGCAGCCAGGTCGCAGGGATCTCTGGAAACACCATATATTTT.

The chain recombines TRBV19 with TRBJ1-2; 7 nucleotides match TRBD1. The ends lost 6 bases at V and 3 bases at J; junction bases unmatched: 4. Germline assignment: CDR1 LNHDA and CDR2 SQIVND (reference sequence). The CDR3 has 13 amino acids. CDR3 in DNA: TGTGCCAGTAGACCCACAGGGGACTATGGCTACACCTTC. Protein sequence: CASRPTGDYGYTF.

About this clonotype itself: One end of the junction is discordant with germline, which a read error may explain. The chain combines TRBV6-2 or TRBV6-3 with TRBJ2-2; weak D call: TRBD2 (6 bases). In germline, CDR1 is MNHEY, CDR2 SVGEGT. This CDR3 has 13 residues. The CDR3 region has the DNA TGTGTCAGCAGTTACCTGGGAGGCGGGGAGCTGTTTTTT. Its protein is CVSSYLGGGELFF.

This clonotype appeared a few times. This chain uses TRBV19 with TRBJ1-6; 7 nucleotides line up with TRBD1. Looked up from germline, CDR1 is LNHDA and CDR2 is SQIVND (reference sequence). The CDR3 length is 14 residues. V lost 9 bases, J lost 6 bases, and 8 bases stayed unmatched. The CDR3 nucleotides read TGTGCCAGCGAACAGGGGACCTCTAATTCACCCCTCCACTTT. Translation: CASEQGTSNSPLHF. Filled out from reference TRBV19 and TRBJ1-6, the complete variable domain reads DGGITQSPKYLFRKEGQNVTLSCEQNLNHDAMYWYRQDPGQGLRLIYYSQIVNDFQKGDIAEGYSVSREKKESFPLTVTSAQKNPTAFYLCASEQGTSNSPLHFGNGTRLTVT.

This clonotype appeared a few times. The rearrangement uses TRBV20-1 and TRBJ2-1; D is unresolved. Trimming stripped 7 bases from V and 4 bases from J, with 20 bases between. Germline V gives CDR1 DFQATT, CDR2 SNEGSKA (reference sequence). The CDR3 is made up of 15 amino acids. CDR3 sequence: CSGAVTILGYNEQFF. In DNA, the CDR3 is TGCAGTGGGGCTGTGACGATCTTGGGGTACAATGAGCAGTTCTTC.

This clonotype was recorded a few times. The CDR3 DNA reads as TGTGCCAGCAGCCATCAGGACACTAACTATGGCTACACCTTC. Protein product: CASSHQDTNYGYTF. The chain recombines TRBV14 with TRBJ1-2; a possible D gene is TRBD1 (5 bases). The CDR3 length is 14 residues. Germline loops: CDR1 SGHDN, CDR2 FVKESK. Trimming took off 3 bases at V and 0 bases at J, with 8 bases between the two ends.

At least ten counts were recorded for this clonotype. The chain couples TRBV6-6 to TRBJ1-5; tentative D call: TRBD1 (5 bases). CDR1 MNHNY and CDR2 SVGAGI come from the germline V gene (reference sequence). The germline V and J ends were trimmed by 6 bases and 0 bases, with 24 bases remaining between them. The CDR3 loop spans 19 amino acids. CDR3 loop: CASSPKGRDDSYSNQPQHF. Written as DNA, the CDR3 is TGTGCCAGCAGCCCCAAGGGTCGGGACGACTCGTATAGCAATCAGCCCCAGCATTTT.

This clonotype was observed at least ten times. This chain connects TRBV7-6 to TRBJ1-3, with 9 bases lining up with TRBD1. Germline CDR1 and CDR2: SGHVS and FNYEAQ. The CDR3 covers 18 residues. The junction had 8 bases not matched to a gene; V was cut back by 2 bases and J by 0 bases. CDR3 nucleotides: TGTGCCAGCAGCTTAAGTAGGACAGGGGCGAGCTCTGGAAACACCATATATTTT. It yields the protein CASSLSRTGASSGNTIYF.

The sample holds many counts of this clonotype. The chain recombines TRBV20-1 with TRBJ2-7, with 8 bases aligning to TRBD2. Germline CDR1 is DFQATT and CDR2 is SNEGSKA (reference sequence). The V gene end was trimmed by 4 bases and the J gene end by 6 bases; junction bases not matched to a gene: 8. The length of the CDR3 is 13 residues. The DNA of the CDR3 is TGCAGTGCTAAGGGAGCGGGAGTGGGCGAGCAGTACTTC. Translated: CSAKGAGVGEQYF.

The CDR3 DNA is TGTGCCAGCAGCTTGTGGGTTGTAACAGATACGCAGTATTTT. Translated: CASSLWVVTDTQYF. V and J are TRBV11-2 and TRBJ2-3; no definite D call. The germline V gene encodes CDR1 SGHAT and CDR2 FQNNGV. The CDR3 has 14 residues. Trimming stripped 3 bases from V and 3 bases from J, with 10 bases between. The full variable domain, with the rest looked up from reference TRBV11-2 and TRBJ2-3, is EAGVAQSPRYKIIEKRQSVAFWCNPISGHATLYWYQQILGQGPKLLIQFQNNGVVDDSQLPKDRFSAERLKGVDSTLKIQPAKLEDSAVYLCASSLWVVTDTQYFGPGTRLTVL.

A few counts support this clonotype. The chain is built from TRBV5-1 and TRBJ2-1; D may be TRBD1 (6 bases). Trimming pared 2 bases from V and 6 bases from J, leaving 12 bases between. CDR3 length: 14 residues. CDR1 is SGHRS, CDR2 YFSETQ, per germline. The CDR3 DNA is TGCGCCAGCAGCTTCAACGGACAGTTCAATGAGCAGTTCTTC. Protein product: CASSFNGQFNEQFF.

The table lists this clonotype with a few counts. The V call is TRBV27, the J call TRBJ1-1, with D unclear. Germline V gene data show CDR1 as MNHEY and CDR2 as SMNVEV (reference sequence). Trimming cost V 5 bases and J 1 base, with 8 bases left between them. This CDR3 spans 13 amino acids. The DNA of the CDR3 is TGTGCCAGCAGTCCGGGATCGAACACTGAAGCTTTCTTT. This codes for CASSPGSNTEAFF.

The chain has TRBV6-1 and TRBJ2-3; possibly TRBD1 or TRBD2 for D (5 bases each). This CDR3 contains 16 residues. Per germline, CDR1 MNHNS and CDR2 SASEGT. The V gene lost 8 bases and the J gene lost 0 bases, with 18 bases spanning the gap. This CDR3 reads CASGGLRTHSTDTQYF. The CDR3 DNA sequence: TGTGCCAGCGGGGGTTTAAGGACGCACAGCACAGATACGCAGTATTTT.

CDR3 protein: CASRPIGTGGYEQYF. The CDR3 DNA is TGTGCCAGCAGGCCGATCGGGACAGGGGGCTACGAGCAGTACTTC. This chain uses TRBV28 with TRBJ2-7; 11 bases are shared with TRBD1. The V gene end was trimmed by 6 bases and the J gene end by 3 bases; junction bases not matched to a gene: 7. CDR1 and CDR2 from the germline V gene are MDHEN and SYDVKM. The CDR3 spans 15 residues.

This clonotype was found many times. The genes are TRBV2 and TRBJ2-3; TRBD2 matches 10 bases. CDR3 size: 17 residues. The trim removed 0 bases at V and 2 bases at J, leaving 5 bases unmatched. From germline, CDR1 is SNHLY and CDR2 FYNNEI. As DNA, the CDR3 is TGTGCCAGCAGTGAAGCACTGACTAGCGGGTACACAGATACGCAGTATTTT. Translated: CASSEALTSGYTDTQYF.

This clonotype showed up just a few times. The rearrangement joins TRBV20-1 to TRBJ2-5, with D unclear. The V end lost 3 bases, the J end lost 0 bases, and 8 bases lay between the germline ends. CDR3 size: 13 residues. From germline, CDR1 is DFQATT and CDR2 SNEGSKA (reference sequence). The CDR3 DNA follows: TGCAGTGCTAGCGACGACTACCAAGAGACCCAGTACTTC. It specifies CSASDDYQETQYF.

The chain uses TRBV7-9 and TRBJ1-1; the D is unclear. CDR3 length: 13 residues. CDR1 is SEHNR, CDR2 FQNEAQ, per germline (reference sequence). The germline V and J ends were trimmed by 5 bases and 5 bases, with 12 bases remaining between them. The DNA of the CDR3 is TGTGCCAGCAGCCACGACTGGAATACTGAAGCTTTCTTT. This codes for CASSHDWNTEAFF.

This clonotype was seen a few times. The rearrangement links TRBV5-1 to TRBJ2-3, with D perhaps TRBD1 (6 bases). This CDR3 is built from 14 residues. Between the trimmed V and J ends, which lost 4 bases and 4 bases, there was a span of 13 bases. Germline CDR1 and CDR2: SGHRS and YFSETQ. The CDR3 here is CASSPGTPADTQYF. For the CDR3, the DNA is TGCGCCAGCAGCCCCGGGACACCGGCAGATACGCAGTATTTT.

This clonotype was seen only a few times. This chain joins TRBV4-2 and TRBJ2-6, with D uncertain. This CDR3 is built from 16 residues. The germline gives CDR1 LGHNA, CDR2 YNFKEQ. Trimming stripped 0 bases from V and 0 bases from J, with 6 bases between. CDR3 in amino acids: CASSQEFFSGANVLTF. DNA of the CDR3: TGTGCCAGCAGCCAAGAGTTCTTCTCTGGGGCCAACGTCCTGACTTTC.